This entry is about one T cell receptor (beta chain). Antigen specificity is unknown. This specimen comes from a study of CD8+CD57+ T cells in acquired aplastic anemia. The wider study: The study obtained an average of approximately 2.9 ug of DNA from sorted CD4+ and CD8+ cells. Study conclusions and caveats: The number of CD8+ CDR3 sequences shared by patients and controls was approximately 30. Simpson's diversity of CD8+ cells was not significantly different in patients compared with controls.

Whoever was chosen for sequencing had shown CD8+CD57+ cell expansion by flow cytometry. Each patient gave a blood sample that was collected before any therapy had been received. According to the study, genomic DNA was the template for TCR beta VDJ and CDR3 profiling. Each CDR3 protein is one row after TCRdb ran MiXCR on the reads. The data show approximately 260,000 distinct CDR3 sequences, with around 82% seen just once and about two fifths held by the top ten. Germline V gives CDR1 SGHTA, CDR2 FQGNSA. Trimming stripped 0 bases from V and 13 bases from J, with 21 bases between. The CDR3 loop spans 15 amino acids.

This rearrangement joins TRBV7-2 to TRBJ1-1; D remains unclear. Material: sorted CD4+, CD8+, or CD8+CD57+ T cells (not recorded which) from PBMCs. The clonotype comes from a human donor with aplastic anemia. The CDR3 reads CASSLARTRDTQYFF. DNA of the CDR3: TGTGCCAGCAGCTTAGCGCGAACACGCGACACTCAGTATTTCTTT.